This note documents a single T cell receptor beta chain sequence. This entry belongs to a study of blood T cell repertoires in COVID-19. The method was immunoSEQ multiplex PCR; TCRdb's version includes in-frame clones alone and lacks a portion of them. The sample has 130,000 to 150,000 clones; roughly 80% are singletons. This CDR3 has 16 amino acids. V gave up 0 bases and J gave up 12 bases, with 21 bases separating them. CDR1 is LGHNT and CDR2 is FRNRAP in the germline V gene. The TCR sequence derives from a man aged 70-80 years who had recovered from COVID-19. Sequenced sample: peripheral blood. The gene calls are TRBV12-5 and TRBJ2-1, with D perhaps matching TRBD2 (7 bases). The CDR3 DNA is TGTGCTAGTGGTTTGGTACTGGGGGGACGGAGGGGGGGGCAGTTCTTC. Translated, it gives CASGLVLGGRRGGQFF.